The TCR beta chain under discussion was sequenced for a study of T cell repertoires in cytomegalovirus infection. About the research overall: Matching HLA type and CMV infection were both indicated by public TCR beta signatures.

Notes on the study in general: CMV-specific TCR beta clonotypes restricted by HLA-C dominated the ex vivo response. The study identified carriers of CMV plus the relevant HLA from cumulative public TCR beta family frequency.

The CDR3 consists of 13 residues. The V gene lost 1 base and the J gene lost 4 bases, with 8 bases spanning the gap. Germline CDR1 and CDR2: SGHRS and YFSETQ. TCRdb processed the reads anew with MiXCR; each CDR3 protein has one entry. In the table there are approximately 550,000 distinct CDR3 sequences, more than 15% of which are singletons. As regards this clonotype: Its antigen is unknown.

The TCR sequence derives from a human donor in good health (CMV status not recorded). Some clones in this sample may be carry-over from other donors' samples. The V call is TRBV5-1, the J call TRBJ1-1, with D uncertain. Sequencing was performed on CD8+ T cells from PBMCs. The CDR3 spells CASSLFGGTEAFF. The CDR3 DNA follows: TGCGCCAGCAGCTTGTTTGGTGGCACTGAAGCTTTCTTT. The entire variable domain, with the rest obtained from reference TRBV5-1 and TRBJ1-1, is as follows: KAGVTQTPRYLIKTRGQQVTLSCSPISGHRSVSWYQQTPGQGLQFLFEYFSETQRNKGNFPGRFSGRQFSNSRSEMNVSTLELGDSALYLCASSLFGGTEAFFGQGTRLTVV.